This T cell receptor (beta chain) was captured by sequencing in a study of OX40 agonist ivuxolimab in advanced cancers. Whole-study findings and limits: The study found that CD8+ T cells averaged more expanded clones than CD4+.

This clone was picked up a small number of times. Its antigen is as yet unknown. This CDR3 is 16 amino acids long. Trimming removed 6 bases from V and 7 bases from J; junction bases left unmatched: 15. Germline V gene data show CDR1 as SGHAT and CDR2 as FQNNGV. Clones were sequenced by immunoSEQ multiplex PCR, and TCRdb holds only the in-frame ones, with some missing. The profile shows about 83,000 clones, around 80% of them singletons. This receptor was identified in an adult with an advanced solid tumor such as melanoma, head and neck, liver or kidney cancer. Sequenced here: CD4+ or CD8+ T cells sorted from blood, sampled in a trial of the OX40 agonist ivuxolimab. This rearrangement joins TRBV11-2 to TRBJ2-7; the match to TRBD1 covers 10 bases. The CDR3 sequence is CASRHYVGTGAGEQYF. The CDR3 coding sequence is TGTGCCAGCAGGCATTATGTGGGGACAGGGGCGGGAGAGCAGTACTTC.